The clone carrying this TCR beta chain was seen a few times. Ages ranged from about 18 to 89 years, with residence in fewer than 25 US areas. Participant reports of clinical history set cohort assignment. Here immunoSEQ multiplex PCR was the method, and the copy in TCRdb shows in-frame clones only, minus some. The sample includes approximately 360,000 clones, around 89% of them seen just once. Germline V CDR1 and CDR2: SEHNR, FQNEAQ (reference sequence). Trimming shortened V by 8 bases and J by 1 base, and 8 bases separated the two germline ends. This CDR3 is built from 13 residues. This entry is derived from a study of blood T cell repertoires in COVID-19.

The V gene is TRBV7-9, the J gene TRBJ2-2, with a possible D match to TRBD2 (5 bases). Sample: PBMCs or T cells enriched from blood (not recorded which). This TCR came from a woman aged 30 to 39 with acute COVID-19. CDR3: CASDRENTGELFF. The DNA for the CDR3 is TGTGCCAGCGACCGGGAGAACACCGGGGAGCTGTTTTTT.